A single sample is the source of the 9 T cell receptor beta chains below, sequenced in a study of T cell responses to AZD1222 COVID-19 vaccine. Generated by immunoSEQ multiplex PCR, the TCRdb table keeps only in-frame clones and is missing some. The sample carries over 50,000 clones, over 70% recorded once. The sample here was peripheral blood, taken 28 days after the second AZD1222 dose. The receptors were gathered from an adult who received the AZD1222 COVID-19 vaccine.

This rearrangement joins TRBV29-1 to TRBJ1-2; 7 bases are a match to TRBD1. J gave up 6 bases and V 4 bases, and 8 bases lay outside the gene matches. The CDR3 runs 13 residues. CDR1 and CDR2 from the germline V gene are SQVTM and ANQGSEA. In DNA, the CDR3 is TGCAGCGTTGGGGGACAGCCGGGCCATGGCTACACCTTC. Protein sequence: CSVGGQPGHGYTF. The full variable domain, its missing parts supplied by reference TRBV29-1 and TRBJ1-2, is SAVISQKPSRDICQRGTSLTIQCQVDSQVTMMFWYRQQPGQSLTLIATANQGSEATYESGFVIDKFPISRPNLTFSTLTVSNMSPEDSSIYLCSVGGQPGHGYTFGSGTRLTVV.

The CDR3 nucleotides are TGTGCCAGCAGTTACTCTGCTAGCACAGATACGCAGTATTTT. Amino acid sequence: CASSYSASTDTQYF. The chain joins TRBV6-5 to TRBJ2-3; unclear D gene. Germline CDR1 and CDR2: MNHEY and SVGAGI. This CDR3 region has 14 residues. V lost 0 bases to trimming and J lost 0 bases, with 4 bases between them.

This sequence joins TRBV29-1 and TRBJ2-5; D unresolved. The CDR3 loop spans 11 amino acids. V lost 2 bases and J lost 4, with 5 bases in between. The germline V gene encodes CDR1 SQVTM and CDR2 ANQGSEA. CDR3 sequence (DNA): TGCAGCGTTGAATGGGGAGAGACCCAGTACTTC. It is translated as CSVEWGETQYF.

By its share, this clone is medium-sized. V is TRBV3-1 (or the pseudogene TRBV3-2) and J is TRBJ1-5; D ambiguous. Trimming removed 1 base at V and 11 bases at J, with 6 bases between. The CDR3 runs to 11 residues. The germline V gene encodes CDR1 LGHDT and CDR2 YNNKEL (reference sequence). DNA for the CDR3: TGTGCCAGCAGCCAAGGAAGTTCCCAGCATTTT. As protein: CASSQGSSQHF.

The gene calls are TRBV18 and TRBJ1-3; no clear D. The germline V and J ends were trimmed by 2 bases and 2 bases, with 10 bases remaining between them. Germline loops: CDR1 KGHSH, CDR2 LQKENI. The CDR3 spans 15 residues. Written as DNA, the CDR3 is TGTGCCAGCTCACCAGAGACACGGGCTGGAAACACCATATATTTT. Translating it yields CASSPETRAGNTIYF.

Here the CDR3 reads CASSQVLRVGNQPQHF. The CDR3 nucleotides read TGCGCCAGCAGCCAAGTGCTAAGGGTCGGAAATCAGCCCCAGCATTTT. This rearrangement joins TRBV4-1 to TRBJ1-5, with D unresolved. The CDR3 runs 16 residues. In germline, CDR1 is MGHRA, CDR2 YSYEKL. Trimming shortened V by 1 base and J by 4 bases, and 14 bases separated the two germline ends.

This CDR3 is CASSWGGTSGAYEQYV. The CDR3 nucleotides read TGTGCCAGCAGCTGGGGGGGGACTAGCGGTGCCTACGAGCAGTACGTC. The chain joins TRBV5-4 to TRBJ2-7, with 11 bases fitting TRBD2. After removal of 3 bases from V and 2 bases from J, the junction contained 7 bases not matched to a gene. There are 16 residues in the CDR3. Germline-derived CDR1 and CDR2 are SGHNT and YYREEE (reference sequence).

Here the CDR3 DNA reads TGTGCCAGCAGTTTAATAATGAACACTGAAGCTTTCTTT. Protein: CASSLIMNTEAFF. V is TRBV27 and J is TRBJ1-1; no definite D call. The CDR3 has 13 amino acids. The germline CDR1 and CDR2 sequences are MNHEY and SMNVEV (reference sequence). V gave up 2 bases and J gave up 0 bases, with 4 bases separating them.

This chain connects TRBV7-9 to TRBJ2-7; 8 positions agree with TRBD2. This CDR3 has 15 residues. Per germline, CDR1 SEHNR and CDR2 FQNEAQ (reference sequence). Trimming cost V 5 bases and J 3 bases; bases outside gene matches: 9. The CDR3 DNA reads TGTGCCAGCAGCCTTAGCGGGATTCGCTACTACGAGCAGTACTTC. Amino acid sequence: CASSLSGIRYYEQYF. Supplemented by reference TRBV7-9 and TRBJ2-7, the full variable domain reads DTGVSQNPRHKITKRGQNVTFRCDPISEHNRLYWYRQTLGQGPEFLTYFQNEAQLEKSRLLSDRFSAERPKGSFSTLEIQRTEQGDSAMYLCASSLSGIRYYEQYFGPGTRLTVT.